This T cell receptor beta chain stems from a study of ipilimumab plus nivolumab after autologous stem cell transplantation. On the study more broadly: A median of about 8 nivolumab and 4 or 5 ipilimumab doses were given. DLBCL patients had primary refractory or relapsed disease.

The CDR3 loop spans 17 amino acids. CDR1 and CDR2 (germline): SGHDT, YYEEEE. Trimming took off 4 bases at V and 3 bases at J, with 19 bases between the two ends. The assay was immunoSEQ multiplex PCR, and TCRdb's table has in-frame clones only and misses some. Among about 13,000 clones, roughly 73% were seen once, and the ten largest hold over 15%. Ipilimumab, 1 mg/kg, started 14 to 28 days after autologous transplant. Dosing: nivolumab 3 mg/kg IV, weeks 1, 4, 7, 10, then every two weeks to week 26. The rearrangement links TRBV5-6 to TRBJ1-4, with TRBD1 as a possible D gene (6 bases). The receptor was derived from a male donor with diffuse large B-cell lymphoma. The starting material was PBMCs, obtained in a trial of ipilimumab plus nivolumab as post-transplant consolidation. DNA of the CDR3: TGTGCCAGCAGCCCTTCACAGGGAAGTCGGGCTAATGAAAAACTGTTTTTT. Protein sequence: CASSPSQGSRANEKLFF.